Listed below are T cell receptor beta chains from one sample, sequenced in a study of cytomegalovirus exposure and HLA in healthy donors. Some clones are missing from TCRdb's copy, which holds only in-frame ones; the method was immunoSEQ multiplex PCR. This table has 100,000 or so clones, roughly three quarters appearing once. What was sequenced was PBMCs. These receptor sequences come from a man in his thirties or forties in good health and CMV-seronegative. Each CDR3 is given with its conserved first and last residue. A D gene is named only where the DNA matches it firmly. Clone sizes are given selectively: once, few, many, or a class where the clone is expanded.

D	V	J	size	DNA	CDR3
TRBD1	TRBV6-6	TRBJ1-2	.	TGTGCCAGCAGTTACGGGACAGCCGGGGGCTATGGCTACACCTTC	CASSYGTAGGYGYTF
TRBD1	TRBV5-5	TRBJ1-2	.	TGTGCCAGCAGCTTGAACAGGGGGGACGGGGGCTACACCTTC	CASSLNRGDGGYTF
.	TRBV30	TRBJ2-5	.	TGTGCCTGTACGGGGACAATAGAGAGAGAGACCCAGTACTTC	CACTGTIERETQYF
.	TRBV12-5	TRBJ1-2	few	TGTGCTAGTGGTTTGTTCGGTCCGAGTGGCTACACCTTC	CASGLFGPSGYTF
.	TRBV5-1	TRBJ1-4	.	TGCGCCAGCAAGGCGGCTATACAAGATCAAGAAAAACTGTTTTTT	CASKAAIQDQEKLFF
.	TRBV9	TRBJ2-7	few	TGTGCCAGCAGCGTAGGTAGCAGCTCCTACGAGCAGTACTTC	CASSVGSSSYEQYF
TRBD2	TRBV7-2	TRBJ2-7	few	TGTGCCAGCAGCTTAGTAGCGGGAGGGGAGCAGTACTTC	CASSLVAGGEQYF
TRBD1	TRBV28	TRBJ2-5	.	TGTGCCAGCAGTCCCCTTGGACAGGGGAGCGGGGAGACCCAGTACTTC	CASSPLGQGSGETQYF
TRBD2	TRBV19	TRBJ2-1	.	TGTGCCAGTAGTATGGGGACGGGAGGGCCAGTTAATGAGCAGTTCTTC	CASSMGTGGPVNEQFF
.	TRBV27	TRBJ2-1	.	TGTGCCAGCAGTCCCTCCGTGCGTAACAATGAGCAGTTCTTC	CASSPSVRNNEQFF
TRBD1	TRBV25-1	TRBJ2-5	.	TGTGCCAGCAGTGATTACAGGGGCCTCCAAGAGACCCAGTACTTC	CASSDYRGLQETQYF
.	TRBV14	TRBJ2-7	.	TGTGCCAGCAGCCCCCTGGGACACCATCATTACGAGCAGTACTTC	CASSPLGHHHYEQYF
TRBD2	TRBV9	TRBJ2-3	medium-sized	TGTGCCAGCAGCGCAAGCGGGAGAGCAGATACGCAGTATTTT	CASSASGRADTQYF
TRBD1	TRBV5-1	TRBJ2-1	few	TGCGCCAGCAGCTTGATCTGGCTTGGGACAGGGGCCTACAATGAGCAGTTCTTC	CASSLIWLGTGAYNEQFF
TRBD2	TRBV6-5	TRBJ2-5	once	TGTGCCAGCAGTTCAAGCGGGAGGGCCGGAGAGACCCAGTACTTC	CASSSSGRAGETQYF
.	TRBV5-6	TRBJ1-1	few	TGTGCCAGCAGCTTACGCGGGCGTCGCACTGAAGCTTTCTTT	CASSLRGRRTEAFF
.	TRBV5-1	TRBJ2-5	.	TGCGCCAGCAGCTTGGGTCAGGGAAGTCAAGAGACCCAGTACTTC	CASSLGQGSQETQYF
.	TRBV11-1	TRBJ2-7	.	TGTGCCAGCAGCTCGACAACCTACGAGCAGTACTTC	CASSSTTYEQYF
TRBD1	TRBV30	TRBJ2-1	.	TGTGCCTGGAGTGTAGGGACAGGTCTCAATGAGCAGTTCTTC	CAWSVGTGLNEQFF
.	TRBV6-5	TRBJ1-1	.	TGTGCCAGCAGTTACGGCGGGAACACTGAAGCTTTCTTT	CASSYGGNTEAFF